The 26 T cell receptor beta chains given below trace back to one sample, sequenced in a study of response to subunit inactivated influenza vaccine. TCRdb reprocessed the RT-PCR reads with MiXCR, giving one entry per CDR3 protein. The sample records about 190,000 distinct CDR3 sequences, roughly an eighth being singletons. Sequenced material: CD8+ T cells sorted from PBMCs, taken about 5 days after vaccination. All receptors come from a man aged 50 to 60 who received an inactivated influenza vaccine.

This chain joins TRBV4-1 and TRBJ2-1; 9 bases map to TRBD2. With V trimmed by 0 bases and J by 4 bases, 7 bases remained unmatched. The CDR3 covers 17 residues. The germline CDR1 and CDR2 sequences are MGHRA and YSYEKL. The CDR3 bases are TGCGCCAGCAGCCAAGATCCCCTAGCGGGGATTTACAATGAGCAGTTCTTC. Its protein product is CASSQDPLAGIYNEQFF.

This clonotype came up many times. The V gene is TRBV4-2, the J gene TRBJ2-1; 8 positions agree with TRBD2. The CDR3 consists of 16 residues. Looked up from germline, CDR1 is LGHNA and CDR2 is YNFKEQ. The ends lost 0 bases at V and 3 bases at J; junction bases unmatched: 4. The CDR3 DNA follows: TGTGCCAGCAGCCAAGATCCGGGGGGGGGCTACAATGAGCAGTTCTTC. Residues: CASSQDPGGGYNEQFF.

This clonotype occurred many times. This rearrangement joins TRBV6-5 to TRBJ2-3, with D unresolved. The CDR3 has 14 residues. Germline lookup yields CDR1 MNHEY and CDR2 SVGAGI. The germline V and J ends were trimmed by 2 bases and 2 bases, with 8 bases remaining between them. The CDR3 DNA follows: TGTGCCAGCAGTTACCTAGAAAACACAGATACGCAGTATTTT. Its translation is CASSYLENTDTQYF.

This clonotype showed up many times. This sequence joins TRBV5-1 and TRBJ2-5, with TRBD2 as a possible D gene (6 bases). The CDR3 extends over 15 amino acids. Germline-derived CDR1 and CDR2 are SGHRS and YFSETQ. V lost 4 bases to trimming and J lost 2 bases, with 15 bases between them. DNA of the CDR3: TGCGCCAGCAGCGTCCGGGGGAATAATCAAGAGACCCAGTACTTC. The encoded protein is CASSVRGNNQETQYF. Combining the CDR3 with reference TRBV5-1 and TRBJ2-5 gives the whole variable domain KAGVTQTPRYLIKTRGQQVTLSCSPISGHRSVSWYQQTPGQGLQFLFEYFSETQRNKGNFPGRFSGRQFSNSRSEMNVSTLELGDSALYLCASSVRGNNQETQYFGPGTRLLVL.

This clonotype appeared a few times. The rearrangement joins TRBV20-1 to TRBJ2-3; TRBD2 matches at 8 bases. V was clipped by 5 bases and J by 0 bases; unmatched bases: 10. The germline V gene encodes CDR1 DFQATT and CDR2 SNEGSKA (reference sequence). The CDR3 is 16 residues long. The CDR3 sequence is CSAQTAERGSTDTQYF. The DNA for the CDR3 is TGCAGTGCTCAAACTGCCGAGCGGGGGAGCACAGATACGCAGTATTTT.

The chain couples TRBV7-9 to TRBJ2-3, with 8 bases fitting TRBD2. Germline CDR1 and CDR2: SEHNR and FQNEAQ (reference sequence). V lost 9 bases to trimming and J lost 2 bases; unmatched junction nucleotides: 10. The CDR3 runs to 15 residues. CDR3: CASRETSGHTDTQYF. In nucleotides, the CDR3 is TGTGCCAGTAGAGAAACTAGCGGCCACACAGATACGCAGTATTTT.

This clonotype occurred a few times. This chain uses TRBV4-3 with TRBJ2-3, with D uncertain. Germline V lookup: CDR1 LGHNA, CDR2 YSLEER. With 0 bases removed from V and 0 bases from J, the gap between germline ends came to 13 bases. This CDR3 spans 17 amino acids. CDR3 amino acids: CASSQDLAAVSTDTQYF. The CDR3 coding sequence is TGCGCCAGCAGCCAAGATCTTGCGGCGGTTAGCACAGATACGCAGTATTTT.

This clonotype was counted between two and nine times. The chain uses TRBV7-8 and TRBJ2-5; perhaps D is TRBD1 or TRBD2 (6 bases each). This CDR3 has 16 amino acids. Germline CDR1 is SGHVS and CDR2 is FQNEAQ. Deletions cut 2 bases from V and 3 bases from J, with 16 bases between. As DNA, the CDR3 is TGTGCCAGCAGCTTATATTTCGGGGGCTCAAAAGAGACCCAGTACTTC. Encoded protein: CASSLYFGGSKETQYF.

There are a few counts of this clonotype. The V gene is TRBV7-8, the J gene TRBJ1-6, with D unclear. Trimming left V 5 bases short and J 7 bases short, with 15 bases between. This CDR3 is 15 amino acids long. Germline CDR1 is SGHVS and CDR2 is FQNEAQ. CDR3 sequence reads: CASSLAGPWNSPLHF. In nucleotides, the CDR3 is TGTGCCAGCAGCCTTGCCGGCCCGTGGAATTCACCCCTCCACTTT.

This clonotype was counted between two and nine times. The chain recombines TRBV3-1 with TRBJ2-1, with 12 nucleotides matching TRBD2. The CDR3 runs 16 residues. Germline trimming cut 2 bases from V and 3 bases from J; bases unmatched to any gene: 2. Germline V gene lookup returns CDR1 LGHDT and CDR2 YNNKEL (reference sequence). The CDR3: CASSQWTSGNYNEQFF. In DNA, the CDR3 is TGTGCCAGCAGCCAATGGACTAGCGGGAACTACAATGAGCAGTTCTTC.

This clonotype was seen a handful of times. The chain carries TRBV11-1 and TRBJ2-1; D is possibly TRBD1 (6 bases). Trimming removed 5 bases from V and 6 bases from J, with 17 bases in between. The V gene's germline CDR1 is SGHAT and CDR2 FQDESV (reference sequence). This CDR3 has 15 residues. This chain's CDR3 is CASSTRGLTGNEQFF. The CDR3, as DNA: TGTGCCAGCAGCACCAGGGGCTTAACGGGCAATGAGCAGTTCTTC.

There are many counts of this clonotype. The chain links TRBV21-1 to TRBJ2-2; the D call in the table, TRBD1, was not verified against the DNA. TRBV21-1 is recorded as a pseudogene. The CDR3 has 16 residues. The CDR3 loop reads CASSKSGDTGEGELFF. The CDR3 region has the DNA TGTGCCAGCAGCAAATCAGGGGATACAGGGGAGGGGGAGCTGTTTTTT.

This clonotype has just a few counts. This chain connects TRBV9 to TRBJ1-2; D not certain. Trimming stripped 0 bases from V and 4 bases from J, with 10 bases between. CDR3 length: 14 amino acids. Germline CDR1 and CDR2: SGDLS and YYNGEE. This CDR3 is CASSVGMDRYGYTF. Written as DNA, the CDR3 is TGTGCCAGCAGCGTAGGAATGGACCGCTATGGCTACACCTTC.

Details on this clonotype: A much larger clone sits a single nucleotide away, making a read error possible. CDR3 sequence reads: CASRGSDGYIF. The CDR3 DNA follows: TGTGCCAGTAGAGGGAGTGATGGCTACATCTTC. The genes are TRBV19 and TRBJ1-2; D gene ambiguous. Germline CDR1 LNHDA, CDR2 SQIVND (reference sequence). The CDR3 has 11 residues.

This clonotype occurred a few times. This rearrangement joins TRBV7-6 to TRBJ2-3, with D possibly matching TRBD1 (6 bases). V was pared by 1 base and J by 1 base, with 9 bases between. The germline gives CDR1 SGHVS, CDR2 FNYEAQ. The CDR3 length is 15 residues. CDR3 in amino acids: CASSLEQGRTDTQYF. CDR3 nucleotide sequence: TGTGCCAGCAGCTTAGAACAGGGCCGCACAGATACGCAGTATTTT.

The chain links TRBV20-1 to TRBJ2-7; maybe TRBD2 (7 bases). The CDR3 sequence is 14 residues long. From germline, CDR1 is DFQATT and CDR2 SNEGSKA (reference sequence). The V gene lost 6 bases and the J gene lost 2 bases, with 17 bases spanning the gap. The CDR3 region is CSARDLGGPYEQYF. The CDR3 nucleotides read TGCAGTGCCAGGGACCTCGGGGGGCCCTACGAGCAGTACTTC.

This clonotype was detected only a few times. The rearrangement uses TRBV20-1 and TRBJ1-2; 7 bases are shared with TRBD1. The CDR3 contains 12 residues. Per germline, CDR1 DFQATT and CDR2 SNEGSKA (reference sequence). With 7 bases clipped from V and 6 bases from J, the junction kept 8 bases outside the gene matches. CDR3 residues: CSGIQGLDGYTF. CDR3 in DNA: TGCAGTGGTATACAGGGGCTTGATGGCTACACCTTC.

The gene calls are TRBV11-2 and TRBJ2-3; tentatively, D is TRBD2 (5 bases). Trimming stripped 1 base from V and 4 bases from J, with 27 bases between. This CDR3 has 20 residues. CDR1 and CDR2 from the germline V gene are SGHAT and FQNNGV. DNA of the CDR3: TGTGCCAGCAGCTTAGTGTATTTTGCCCTGGAGGATTTCAGCCCAGATACGCAGTATTTT. Translating it yields CASSLVYFALEDFSPDTQYF. The complete variable domain, with remaining parts taken from reference TRBV11-2 and TRBJ2-3, reads EAGVAQSPRYKIIEKRQSVAFWCNPISGHATLYWYQQILGQGPKLLIQFQNNGVVDDSQLPKDRFSAERLKGVDSTLKIQPAKLEDSAVYLCASSLVYFALEDFSPDTQYFGPGTRLTVL.

CDR3 nucleotides: TGTGCCAGCAGTCAGGGTTTAGCACTGTTTTTT. Its translation: CASSQGLALFF. The chain is built from TRBV12-3 or TRBV12-4 and TRBJ1-4; possibly TRBD1 for D (5 bases). The CDR3 extends over 11 amino acids. V gave up 5 bases and J gave up 13 bases, with 11 bases separating them.

V usage is TRBV9 and J usage is TRBJ2-7; tentative D call: TRBD2 (6 bases). The germline gives CDR1 SGDLS, CDR2 YYNGEE. This CDR3 has 15 amino acids. Trimming removed 3 bases from V and 3 bases from J, with 16 bases in between. In nucleotides, the CDR3 is TGTGCCAGCAGCGCCCGGGGGTTTTTCTGCTACGAGCAGTACTTC. Translation: CASSARGFFCYEQYF.

This clonotype came up a few times. This chain links TRBV9 with TRBJ2-1, with D unclear. CDR3 length: 11 residues. CDR1 and CDR2 from the germline V gene are SGDLS and YYNGEE. The V and J ends lost 2 bases and 5 bases respectively, with 2 bases between them. CDR3 in amino acids: CASSVDNEQFF. CDR3 bases: TGTGCCAGCAGCGTTGACAATGAGCAGTTCTTC.

This clonotype was counted many times. V and J are TRBV5-1 and TRBJ2-5; 14 bases align to TRBD2. The V gene's germline CDR1 is SGHRS and CDR2 YFSETQ. The CDR3 totals 16 residues. The V and J ends lost 7 bases and 2 bases, in that order; junction bases with no gene match: 7. Written as DNA, the CDR3 is TGCGCCAGCCGATTGGGGACTAGCGGGAGACAAGAGACCCAGTACTTC. Translation: CASRLGTSGRQETQYF.

This clonotype appeared a few times. J is TRBJ1-4 and V is TRBV7-9; no definite D call. Germline CDR1 reads SEHNR; CDR2 reads FQNEAQ (reference sequence). The length of the CDR3 is 15 residues. Deletions cut 4 bases from V and 0 bases from J, with 9 bases between. The CDR3 DNA reads as TGTGCCAGCAGCTGGAGGGCCGCAACTAATGAAAAACTGTTTTTT. Amino acids: CASSWRAATNEKLFF.

The V call is TRBV6-1, the J call TRBJ2-6, with unresolved D. CDR3 length: 13 residues. The germline V gene has CDR1 MNHNS and CDR2 SASEGT. DNA of the CDR3: TGTGTTTCGAGTCCCTACGGGGCCAACGTCCTGACTTTC. Translation: CVSSPYGANVLTF.

This clonotype was detected a few times. The DNA of the CDR3 is TGTGCCAGCAGACAATACAGGGGACGGGGCCTCCCCAAGGTGATGAACACTGAAGCTTTCTTT. Translating it yields CASRQYRGRGLPKVMNTEAFF. V is TRBV6-2 or TRBV6-3 and J is TRBJ1-1, with TRBD1 matching 7 bases. The CDR3 runs to 21 residues. The V gene end was trimmed by 6 bases and the J gene end by 0 bases; junction bases not matched to a gene: 25. Germline CDR1 MNHEY, CDR2 SVGEGT.

To note about this clonotype: At one end the junction does not follow the germline gene, possibly because of a read error. The chain uses TRBV7-9 and TRBJ2-1; possibly TRBD1 for D (5 bases). The CDR3 consists of 16 residues. Germline CDR1 SEHNR, CDR2 FQNEAQ (reference sequence). The CDR3 spells CASTLGFSGKYNEQFF. The DNA of the CDR3 is TGTGCCAGCACCTTAGGTTTTTCAGGGAAGTACAATGAGCAGTTCTTC.